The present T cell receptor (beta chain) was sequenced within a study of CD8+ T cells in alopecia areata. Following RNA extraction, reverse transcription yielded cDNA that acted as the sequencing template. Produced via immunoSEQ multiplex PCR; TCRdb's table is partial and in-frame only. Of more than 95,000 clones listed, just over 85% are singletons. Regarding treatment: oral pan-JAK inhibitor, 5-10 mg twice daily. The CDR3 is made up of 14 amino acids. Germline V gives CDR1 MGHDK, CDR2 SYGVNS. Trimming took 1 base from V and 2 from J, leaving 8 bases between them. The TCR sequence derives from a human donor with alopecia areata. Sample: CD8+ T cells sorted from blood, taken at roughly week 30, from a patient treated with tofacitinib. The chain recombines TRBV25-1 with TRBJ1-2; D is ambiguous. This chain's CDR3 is CASSEWVLNYGYTF. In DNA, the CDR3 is TGTGCCAGCAGTGAATGGGTCTTAAACTATGGCTACACCTTC.